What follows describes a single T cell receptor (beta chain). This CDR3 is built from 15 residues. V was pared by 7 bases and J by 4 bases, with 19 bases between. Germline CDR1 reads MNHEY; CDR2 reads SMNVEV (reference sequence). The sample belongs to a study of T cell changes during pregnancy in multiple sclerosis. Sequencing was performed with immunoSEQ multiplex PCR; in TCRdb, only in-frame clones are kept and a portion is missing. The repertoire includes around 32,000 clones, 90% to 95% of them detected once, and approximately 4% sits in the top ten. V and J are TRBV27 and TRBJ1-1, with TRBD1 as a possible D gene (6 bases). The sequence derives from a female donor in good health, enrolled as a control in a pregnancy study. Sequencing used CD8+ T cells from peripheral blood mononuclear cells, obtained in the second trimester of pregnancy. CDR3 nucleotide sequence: TGTGCCAGCATCCGGACAGATCCGAATTTCACTGAAGCTTTCTTT. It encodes CASIRTDPNFTEAFF.